This TCR beta chain was sequenced in a study of blood T cell repertoires in COVID-19. Across the study: Some COVID-19 samples were acute and others convalescent; all came from the United States, Italy and Spain. Sources were T cells, B-cell-depleted T cells, or PBMCs; the material itself was cDNA or gDNA.

TCRdb keeps only in-frame clones here, not all; method: immunoSEQ multiplex PCR. Among fewer than 15,000 clones listed, approximately 83% were seen once. Sequenced material: peripheral blood. This sequence originates from a human donor in a cohort sampled during active COVID-19.

The CDR3 loop reads CASSPYRVANSYEQYF. The CDR3 nucleotides are TGTGCCAGCTCACCGTACAGGGTAGCGAACTCCTACGAGCAGTACTTC. The rearrangement joins TRBV18 to TRBJ2-7, with a weak D call TRBD1 (6 bases). V was shortened by 3 bases and J by 0 bases, with 15 bases between the two germline ends. The CDR3 spans 16 residues. Per the germline V gene, CDR1 is KGHSH and CDR2 is LQKENI.